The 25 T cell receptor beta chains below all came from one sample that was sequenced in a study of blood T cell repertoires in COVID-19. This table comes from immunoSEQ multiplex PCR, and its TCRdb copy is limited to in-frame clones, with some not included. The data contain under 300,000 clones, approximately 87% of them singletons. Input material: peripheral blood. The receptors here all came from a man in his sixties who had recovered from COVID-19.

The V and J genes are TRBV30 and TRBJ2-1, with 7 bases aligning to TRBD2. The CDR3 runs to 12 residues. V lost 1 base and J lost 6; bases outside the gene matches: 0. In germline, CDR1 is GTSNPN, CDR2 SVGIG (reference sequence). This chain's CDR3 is CAWSASGNEQFF. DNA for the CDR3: TGTGCCTGGAGTGCTAGCGGCAATGAGCAGTTCTTC.

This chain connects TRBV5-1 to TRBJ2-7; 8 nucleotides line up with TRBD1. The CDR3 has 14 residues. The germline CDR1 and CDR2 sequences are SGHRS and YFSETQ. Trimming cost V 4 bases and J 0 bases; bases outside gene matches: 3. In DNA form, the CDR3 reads TGCGCCAGCAGCGGGACAGGAGCCTCCTACGAGCAGTACTTC. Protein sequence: CASSGTGASYEQYF.

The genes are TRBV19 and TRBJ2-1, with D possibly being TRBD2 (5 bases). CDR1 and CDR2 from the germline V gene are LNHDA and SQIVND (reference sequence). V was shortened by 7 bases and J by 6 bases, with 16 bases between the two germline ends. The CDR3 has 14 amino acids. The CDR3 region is CASIDPGRGNEQFF. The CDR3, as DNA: TGTGCCAGTATTGATCCAGGTCGGGGCAATGAGCAGTTCTTC.

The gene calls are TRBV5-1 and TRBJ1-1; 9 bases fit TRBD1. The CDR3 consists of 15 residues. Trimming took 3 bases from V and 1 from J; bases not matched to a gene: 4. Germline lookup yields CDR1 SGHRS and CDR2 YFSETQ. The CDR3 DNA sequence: TGCGCCAGCAGCTCTATGGACAGGGGGAACACTGAAGCTTTCTTT. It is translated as CASSSMDRGNTEAFF.

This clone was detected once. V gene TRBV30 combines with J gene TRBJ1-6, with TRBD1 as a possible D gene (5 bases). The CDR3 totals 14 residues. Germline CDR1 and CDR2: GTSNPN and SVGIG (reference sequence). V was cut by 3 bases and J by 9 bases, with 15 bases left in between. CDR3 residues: CAWRDNGVSSPLHF. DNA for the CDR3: TGTGCCTGGAGGGACAATGGAGTGAGTTCACCCCTCCACTTT.

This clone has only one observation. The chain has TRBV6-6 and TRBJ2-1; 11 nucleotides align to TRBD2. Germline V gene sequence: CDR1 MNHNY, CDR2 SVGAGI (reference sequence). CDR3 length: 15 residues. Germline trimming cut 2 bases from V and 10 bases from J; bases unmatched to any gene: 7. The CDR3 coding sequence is TGTGCCAGCAGTTACGGGCTAGCGGGGGGCAGAGAGCAGTTCTTC. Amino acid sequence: CASSYGLAGGREQFF.

The CDR3 protein is CASSSRTGVQPQHF. DNA of the CDR3: TGTGCCAGCAGTTCCCGGACAGGGGTTCAGCCCCAGCATTTT. The chain joins TRBV6-5 to TRBJ1-5, with TRBD1 matching 9 bases. V gave up 4 bases and J gave up 6 bases; unmatched junction bases: 4. CDR1 and CDR2 from the germline V gene are MNHEY and SVGAGI. The CDR3 is 14 amino acids.

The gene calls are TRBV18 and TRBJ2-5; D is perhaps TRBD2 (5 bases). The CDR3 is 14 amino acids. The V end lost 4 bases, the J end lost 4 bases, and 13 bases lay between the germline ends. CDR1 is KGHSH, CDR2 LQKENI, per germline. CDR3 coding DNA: TGTGCCAGCTCACTACGCATTGAGGGAGAGACCCAGTACTTC. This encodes CASSLRIEGETQYF.

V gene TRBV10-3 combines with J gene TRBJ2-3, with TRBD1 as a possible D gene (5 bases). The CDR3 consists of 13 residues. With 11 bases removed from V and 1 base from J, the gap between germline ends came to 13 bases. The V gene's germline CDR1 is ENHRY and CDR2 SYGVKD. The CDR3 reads CAAGRAGTDTQYF. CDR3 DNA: TGTGCCGCAGGGCGTGCGGGCACAGATACGCAGTATTTT.

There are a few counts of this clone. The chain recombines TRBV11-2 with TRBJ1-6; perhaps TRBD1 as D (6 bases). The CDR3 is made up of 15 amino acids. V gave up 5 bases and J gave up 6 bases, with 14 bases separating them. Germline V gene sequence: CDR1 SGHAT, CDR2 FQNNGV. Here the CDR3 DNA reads TGTGCCAGCAGCCCGGACAGTCGCCCTAATTCACCCCTCCACTTT. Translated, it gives CASSPDSRPNSPLHF.

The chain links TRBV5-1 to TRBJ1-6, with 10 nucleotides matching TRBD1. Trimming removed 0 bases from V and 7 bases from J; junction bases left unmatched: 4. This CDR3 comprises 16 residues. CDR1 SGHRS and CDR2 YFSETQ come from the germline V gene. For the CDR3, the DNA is TGCGCCAGCAGCTTGGGTGTGACAGGGGGCAATTCACCCCTCCACTTT. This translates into CASSLGVTGGNSPLHF.

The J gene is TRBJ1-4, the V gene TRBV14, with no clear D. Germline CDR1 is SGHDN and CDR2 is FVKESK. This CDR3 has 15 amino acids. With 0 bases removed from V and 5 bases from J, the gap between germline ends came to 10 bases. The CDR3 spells CASSQDLGYNEKLFF. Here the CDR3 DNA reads TGTGCCAGCAGCCAAGATCTCGGTTACAATGAAAAACTGTTTTTT.

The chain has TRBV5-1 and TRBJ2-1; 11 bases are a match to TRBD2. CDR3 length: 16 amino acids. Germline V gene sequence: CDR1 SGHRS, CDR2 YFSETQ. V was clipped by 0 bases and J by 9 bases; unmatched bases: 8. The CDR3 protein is CASSLVASGRFFEQFF. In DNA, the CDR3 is TGCGCCAGCAGCTTGGTGGCTAGCGGGAGGTTTTTTGAGCAGTTCTTC.

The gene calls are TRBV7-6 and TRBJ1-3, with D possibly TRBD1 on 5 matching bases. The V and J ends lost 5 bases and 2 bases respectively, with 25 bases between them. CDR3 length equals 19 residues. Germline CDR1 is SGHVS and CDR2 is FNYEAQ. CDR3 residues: CASSLSGGTRVIAGNTIYF. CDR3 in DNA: TGTGCCAGCAGCCTATCCGGGGGGACCAGAGTAATAGCTGGAAACACCATATATTTT.

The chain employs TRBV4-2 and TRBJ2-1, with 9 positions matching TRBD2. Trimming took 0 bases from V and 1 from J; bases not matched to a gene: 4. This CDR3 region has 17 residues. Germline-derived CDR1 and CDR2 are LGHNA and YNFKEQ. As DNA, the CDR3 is TGTGCCAGCAGCCAAGAAATAGCGGGGGCGTCCTACAATGAGCAGTTCTTC. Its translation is CASSQEIAGASYNEQFF.

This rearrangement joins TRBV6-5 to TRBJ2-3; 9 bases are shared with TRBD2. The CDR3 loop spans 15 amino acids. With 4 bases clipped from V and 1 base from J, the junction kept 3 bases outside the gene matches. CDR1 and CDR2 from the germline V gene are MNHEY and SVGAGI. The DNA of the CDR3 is TGTGCCAGCAGTTCCGAGCGGGGGGGCACAGATACGCAGTATTTT. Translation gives CASSSERGGTDTQYF.

This CDR3 is CASSLDPLAADRPDTQYF. The CDR3 DNA reads as TGTGCCAGCAGCTTGGACCCTCTAGCGGCAGACCGCCCAGATACGCAGTATTTT. The genes are TRBV5-5 and TRBJ2-3; TRBD2 matches 7 bases. The CDR3 is 18 amino acids. CDR1 is SGHKS, CDR2 YYEKEE, per germline (reference sequence). The ends lost 0 bases at V and 4 bases at J; junction bases unmatched: 14.

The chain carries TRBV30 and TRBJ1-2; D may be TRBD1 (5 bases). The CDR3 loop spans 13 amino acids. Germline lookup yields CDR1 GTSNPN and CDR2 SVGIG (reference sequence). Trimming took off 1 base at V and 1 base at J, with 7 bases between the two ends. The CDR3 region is CAWSAQVNYGYTF. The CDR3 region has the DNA TGTGCCTGGAGTGCACAGGTTAACTATGGCTACACCTTC.

The CDR3 sequence: CASSARRLNEKLFF. CDR3 nucleotides: TGTGCCAGCAGTGCGCGGCGGCTTAATGAAAAACTGTTTTTT. This chain connects TRBV2 to TRBJ1-4; D gene uncertain. Germline CDR1 SNHLY, CDR2 FYNNEI. The CDR3 totals 14 residues. Trimming pared 4 bases from V and 4 bases from J, leaving 10 bases between. Combining the CDR3 with reference TRBV2 and TRBJ1-4 gives the whole variable domain EPEVTQTPSHQVTQMGQEVILRCVPISNHLYFYWYRQILGQKVEFLVSFYNNEISEKSEIFDDQFSVERPDGSNFTLKIRSTKLEDSAMYFCASSARRLNEKLFFGSGTQLSVL.

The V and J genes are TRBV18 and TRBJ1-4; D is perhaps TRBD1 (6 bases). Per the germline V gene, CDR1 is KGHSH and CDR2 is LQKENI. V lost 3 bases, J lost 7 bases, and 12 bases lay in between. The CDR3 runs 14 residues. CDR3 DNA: TGTGCCAGCTCACCTACAGGGAAGATTGAAAAACTGTTTTTT. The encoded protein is CASSPTGKIEKLFF.

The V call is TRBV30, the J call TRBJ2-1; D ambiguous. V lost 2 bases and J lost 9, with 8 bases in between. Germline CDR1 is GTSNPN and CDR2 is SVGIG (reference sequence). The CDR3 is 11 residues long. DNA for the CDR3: TGTGCCTGGAGTCCCCGCGCTGAGCAGTTCTTC. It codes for CAWSPRAEQFF. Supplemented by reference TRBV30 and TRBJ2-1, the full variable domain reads SQTIHQWPATLVQPVGSPLSLECTVEGTSNPNLYWYRQAAGRGLQLLFYSVGIGQISSEVPQNLSASRPQDRQFILSSKKLLLSDSGFYLCAWSPRAEQFFGPGTRLTVL.

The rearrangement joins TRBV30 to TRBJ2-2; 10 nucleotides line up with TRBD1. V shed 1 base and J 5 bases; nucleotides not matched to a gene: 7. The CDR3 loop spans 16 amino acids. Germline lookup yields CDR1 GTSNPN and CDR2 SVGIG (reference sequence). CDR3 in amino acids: CAWSAPGQGRTGELFF. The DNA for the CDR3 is TGTGCCTGGAGTGCCCCGGGACAGGGGAGAACCGGGGAGCTGTTTTTT.

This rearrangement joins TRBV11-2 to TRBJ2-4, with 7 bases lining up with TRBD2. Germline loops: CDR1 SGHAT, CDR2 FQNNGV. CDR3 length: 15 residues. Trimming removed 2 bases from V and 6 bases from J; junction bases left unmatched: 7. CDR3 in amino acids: CASSLSRGGLNIQYF. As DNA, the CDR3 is TGTGCCAGCAGCTTAAGCCGGGGAGGGCTAAACATTCAGTACTTC. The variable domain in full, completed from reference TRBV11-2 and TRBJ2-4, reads EAGVAQSPRYKIIEKRQSVAFWCNPISGHATLYWYQQILGQGPKLLIQFQNNGVVDDSQLPKDRFSAERLKGVDSTLKIQPAKLEDSAVYLCASSLSRGGLNIQYFGAGTRLSVL.

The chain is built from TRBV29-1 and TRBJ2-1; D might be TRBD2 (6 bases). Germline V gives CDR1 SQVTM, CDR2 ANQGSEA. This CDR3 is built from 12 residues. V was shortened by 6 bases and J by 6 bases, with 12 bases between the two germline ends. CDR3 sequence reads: CSVRTGGNEQFF. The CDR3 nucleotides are TGCAGCGTGCGAACCGGGGGCAATGAGCAGTTCTTC.

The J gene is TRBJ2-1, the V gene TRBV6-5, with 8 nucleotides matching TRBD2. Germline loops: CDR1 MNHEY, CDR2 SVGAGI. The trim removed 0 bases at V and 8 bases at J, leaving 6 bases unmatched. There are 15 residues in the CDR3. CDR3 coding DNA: TGTGCCAGCAGTTACTCGCCGGGGGGGTTTGATGAGCAGTTCTTC. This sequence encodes CASSYSPGGFDEQFF.